This T cell receptor beta chain was sequenced during a study of early stage breast cancer tumors. Across the study: ER+/PR+/HER2- status applied to about 70% of the 16 invasive breast tumors. The study's findings and limits: Unsorted bulk genomic DNA sequencing lacked pairing and functional marker data.

Details on this clone: The antigen is not known.

The method was immunoSEQ multiplex PCR; TCRdb's version includes in-frame clones alone and lacks a portion of them. The table has about 21,000 clones, 76% seen once. The receptor was isolated from a person aged 60 to 70 with breast cancer. The material sequenced was blood.

The CDR3 sequence is CAIGQGLDEQYF. The CDR3 DNA sequence: TGTGCCATAGGACAGGGATTGGACGAGCAGTACTTC. The chain links TRBV10-3 to TRBJ2-7; 8 nucleotides match TRBD1. CDR1 and CDR2 (germline): ENHRY, SYGVKD. Losses at the gene ends were 9 bases for V and 5 bases for J; bases not matched to a gene: 6. This CDR3 contains 12 residues.